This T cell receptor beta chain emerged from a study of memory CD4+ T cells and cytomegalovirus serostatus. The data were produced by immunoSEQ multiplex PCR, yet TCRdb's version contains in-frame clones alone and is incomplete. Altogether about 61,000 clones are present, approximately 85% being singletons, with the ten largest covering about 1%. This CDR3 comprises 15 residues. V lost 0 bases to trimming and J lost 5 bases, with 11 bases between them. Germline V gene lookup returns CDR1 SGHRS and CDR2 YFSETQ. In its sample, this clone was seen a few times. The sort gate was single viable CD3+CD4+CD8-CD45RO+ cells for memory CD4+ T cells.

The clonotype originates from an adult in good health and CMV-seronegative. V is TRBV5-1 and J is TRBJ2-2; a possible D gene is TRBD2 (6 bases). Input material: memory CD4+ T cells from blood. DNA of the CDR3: TGCGCCAGCAGCTTGGGGGCGGAGGGAACCGGGGAGCTGTTTTTT. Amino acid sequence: CASSLGAEGTGELFF. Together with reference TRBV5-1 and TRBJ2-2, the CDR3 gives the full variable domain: KAGVTQTPRYLIKTRGQQVTLSCSPISGHRSVSWYQQTPGQGLQFLFEYFSETQRNKGNFPGRFSGRQFSNSRSEMNVSTLELGDSALYLCASSLGAEGTGELFFGEGSRLTVL.